The clone carrying this TCR beta chain has only one observation. Its antigen is currently unknown. This entry comes from a study of cytomegalovirus exposure and HLA in healthy donors. Notes on the study in general: Under in vitro conditions, a few CMV-associated chains were confirmed as specific for CMV antigens. Despite most TCR sequences being rare, some public TCRs occurred in many donors.

A multiplex PCR was run with 60 Vbeta primers and 13 Jbeta primers. Data came from immunoSEQ multiplex PCR; TCRdb stores just in-frame clones and leaves some out. The data show fewer than 150,000 clones, roughly 70% seen once. Each donor's status was that of a healthy bone marrow donor. The TCR comes from a human donor in good health. What was sequenced was PBMCs.

CDR3 residues: CASSWGAGDYEQYF. Written as DNA, the CDR3 is TGTGCCAGCAGTTGGGGGGCGGGAGACTACGAGCAGTACTTC. The J gene is TRBJ2-7, the V gene TRBV6-5, with D perhaps matching TRBD2 (7 bases). The CDR3 runs to 14 residues. Germline CDR1 and CDR2: MNHEY and SVGAGI. The ends were cut back, 4 bases at V and 3 bases at J, with 13 bases in the middle.